These T cell receptor beta chains were read from a single sample in a study of cytotoxic CD8 clonotypes in ibrutinib-treated CLL. Produced via immunoSEQ multiplex PCR; TCRdb's table is partial and in-frame only. The table lists some 140,000 clones, approximately 89% of them singletons. Specimen: PBMCs, collected after 12 months of ibrutinib treatment. Receptor source: a human donor with chronic lymphocytic leukemia. Both conserved end residues are part of each CDR3. The order of the fields is clone size, V gene, J gene, D gene, CDR3 protein, CDR3 DNA. The D gene is left open where the match is weak. Only part of the rows carry a size: once, few, many, or a class if the clone is expanded.

NA	TRBV11-1	TRBJ2-2	TRBD1	CASSSPGQGNAGELFF	TGTGCCAGCAGCTCCCCGGGACAGGGGAATGCCGGGGAGCTGTTTTTT
NA	TRBV28	TRBJ1-4	TRBD1	CASSSGQGGKLFF	TGTGCCAGCAGCTCCGGACAGGGAGGAAAACTGTTTTTT
NA	TRBV5-1	TRBJ2-2	TRBD1	CASSSGTGTTGELFF	TGCGCCAGCAGCTCCGGGACAGGGACCACCGGGGAGCTGTTTTTT
NA	TRBV5-1	TRBJ2-1	NA	CASSSGLHSYNEQFF	TGCGCCAGCAGCTCAGGACTTCATTCTTACAATGAGCAGTTCTTC
once	TRBV29-1	TRBJ2-5	TRBD1	CSVEIQGAKTQYF	TGCAGCGTTGAAATACAGGGGGCAAAGACCCAGTACTTC
once	TRBV7-2	TRBJ2-1	NA	CASSPFLPNEQFF	TGTGCCAGCAGCCCATTTCTTCCCAATGAGCAGTTCTTC
NA	TRBV19	TRBJ2-2	TRBD2	CASSPWTSLNTGELFF	TGTGCCAGTAGTCCCTGGACTAGCCTGAACACCGGGGAGCTGTTTTTT
NA	TRBV27	TRBJ2-3	NA	CASSPQGRGTDTQYF	TGTGCCAGCAGTCCACAGGGGAGGGGCACAGATACGCAGTATTTT
once	TRBV27	TRBJ1-1	NA	CASSLLRHTEAFF	TGTGCCAGCAGTTTATTACGACACACTGAAGCTTTCTTT
NA	TRBV6-5	TRBJ1-2	NA	CASSETANLYGYTF	TGTGCCAGCAGTGAGACCGCTAACCTCTATGGCTACACCTTC
NA	TRBV7-9	TRBJ2-7	TRBD2	CASSLVAGGPEEQYF	TGTGCCAGCAGCTTAGTGGCGGGAGGGCCGGAAGAGCAGTACTTC
NA	TRBV16	TRBJ2-7	NA	CASSQSRSSYEQYF	TGTGCCAGCAGCCAATCCAGGAGCTCCTACGAGCAGTACTTC
NA	TRBV19	TRBJ1-5	TRBD1	CASSLDRGDQPQHF	TGTGCCAGTAGTCTGGACAGGGGGGATCAGCCCCAGCATTTT
NA	TRBV29-1	TRBJ2-7	NA	CSGRGSYEQYF	TGCAGCGGTAGGGGGTCCTACGAGCAGTACTTC
NA	TRBV10-3	TRBJ2-2	TRBD1	CAISDLLDRETGELFF	TGTGCCATCAGTGATCTTTTAGACAGGGAAACCGGGGAGCTGTTTTTT
NA	TRBV5-1	TRBJ2-1	TRBD2	CASSLTSGWGEQFF	TGCGCCAGCAGCTTGACTAGCGGCTGGGGTGAGCAGTTCTTC
large	TRBV5-6	TRBJ1-5	NA	CASSLLGGNQPQHF	TGTGCCAGCAGCTTGCTTGGAGGGAATCAGCCCCAGCATTTT
NA	TRBV5-6	TRBJ2-5	NA	CASSLGQGPQETQYF	TGTGCCAGCAGCTTGGGGCAGGGCCCTCAAGAGACCCAGTACTTC
NA	TRBV30	TRBJ1-4	NA	CAWSAWSGTLFREKLFF	TGTGCCTGGAGTGCTTGGTCCGGGACCCTATTCAGGGAAAAACTGTTTTTT
NA	TRBV19	TRBJ1-2	NA	CASSKQGDGYTF	TGTGCCAGTAGCAAACAGGGAGATGGCTACACCTTC
NA	TRBV2	TRBJ2-4	NA	CASSEARVLGAKNIQYF	TGTGCCAGCAGTGAAGCGCGGGTCCTGGGGGCCAAAAACATTCAGTACTTC
NA	TRBV5-1	TRBJ2-7	TRBD2	CASSRGDTSGVIEQYF	TGCGCCAGCAGCCGCGGAGATACTAGCGGGGTCATAGAGCAGTACTTC
NA	TRBV19	TRBJ2-3	NA	CASSIRSSFTDTQYF	TGTGCCAGTAGTATTCGGTCTAGTTTCACAGATACGCAGTATTTT
NA	TRBV2	TRBJ2-7	NA	CASSELYEQYF	TGTGCCAGCAGTGAACTTTACGAGCAGTACTTC
NA	TRBV7-8	TRBJ1-3	TRBD1	CASSGDSGNTIYF	TGTGCCAGCAGCGGGGACAGTGGAAACACCATATATTTT
NA	TRBV19	TRBJ2-7	TRBD1	CASSDGTGVNEQYF	TGTGCCAGTAGTGACGGGACAGGGGTCAACGAGCAGTACTTC
NA	TRBV5-1	TRBJ2-7	TRBD2	CASRIGTNYEQYF	TGCGCCAGCAGGATCGGGACTAATTACGAGCAGTACTTC
NA	TRBV4-3	TRBJ2-1	TRBD1	CASSQEMGQGAYNEQFF	TGCGCCAGCAGCCAAGAAATGGGACAGGGGGCCTACAATGAGCAGTTCTTC
NA	TRBV18	TRBJ1-1	NA	CASSPPAGTEAFF	TGTGCCAGCTCACCACCGGCCGGGACTGAAGCTTTCTTT
NA	TRBV7-7	TRBJ2-7	NA	CASSFGPTYEQYF	TGTGCTAGCAGCTTCGGTCCTACCTACGAGCAGTACTTC
NA	TRBV6-6	TRBJ1-5	NA	CASSPRGGQPQHF	TGTGCCAGCAGTCCCCGGGGAGGTCAGCCCCAGCATTTT
NA	TRBV5-8	TRBJ2-3	TRBD2	CASSGWASGSFDTQYF	TGTGCCAGCTCAGGCTGGGCTAGCGGGAGTTTTGATACGCAGTATTTT
NA	TRBV27	TRBJ2-7	NA	CASSTGLFSYEQYF	TGTGCCAGCAGTACGGGACTCTTCTCCTACGAGCAGTACTTC
NA	TRBV6-6	TRBJ2-2	TRBD1	CASTNPGQENTGELFF	TGTGCCAGCACCAACCCGGGACAGGAGAACACCGGGGAGCTGTTTTTT
NA	TRBV28	TRBJ2-7	NA	CASKEGGSHYEQYF	TGTGCCAGCAAGGAGGGGGGATCCCACTACGAGCAGTACTTC
once	TRBV9	TRBJ2-7	NA	CASSPEGWAYEQYF	TGTGCCAGCAGCCCCGAAGGATGGGCCTACGAGCAGTACTTC
once	TRBV5-8	TRBJ2-7	NA	CASSFTSVRLWEQYF	TGTGCCAGCAGCTTTACGTCAGTAAGATTGTGGGAGCAGTACTTC
NA	TRBV28	TRBJ2-5	NA	CASRATVIQETQYF	TGTGCCAGCAGAGCGACAGTTATCCAAGAGACCCAGTACTTC
NA	TRBV27	TRBJ2-7	TRBD2	CASSLVLAGGPSYEQYF	TGTGCCAGCAGTTTAGTACTAGCGGGAGGGCCTTCCTACGAGCAGTACTTC
NA	TRBV7-8	TRBJ2-7	NA	CATQEIPYEQYF	TGTGCTACTCAGGAGATCCCCTACGAGCAGTACTTC
NA	TRBV19	TRBJ1-4	NA	CASSPLSYEKLFF	TGTGCCAGTAGTCCTTTAAGCTATGAAAAACTGTTTTTT
once	TRBV6-5	TRBJ2-7	NA	CASSYSGSYEQYF	TGTGCCAGCAGTTACTCCGGCTCCTACGAGCAGTACTTC
NA	TRBV7-2	TRBJ1-2	TRBD1	CASSLEQGGFGYTF	TGTGCCAGCAGCCTTGAACAGGGGGGCTTTGGCTACACCTTC
NA	TRBV30	TRBJ1-1	TRBD1	CASGQGMNTEAFF	TGTGCCTCGGGACAGGGGATGAACACTGAAGCTTTCTTT
NA	TRBV5-1	TRBJ2-3	TRBD2	CASSLFTSGSTDTQYF	TGCGCCAGCAGCTTGTTCACTAGCGGCAGCACAGATACGCAGTATTTT